Below, 8 T cell receptor beta chains from the same sample are listed, as sequenced in a study of brain T cells in children with intractable seizures (dated by TCRdb to about 2021). The sample's time point label, decoded: resected brain tissue, or blood drawn just prior to surgery. Receptor amplification or capture employed the immunoSEQ multiplex PCR assay. Here the immuneACCESS table is served through TCRdb, limited to in-frame sequences with V and J called. Missing clones are a known gap in these copies; in checked studies unresolved V genes cover under half, and the rest lacks a known reason. Within this sample are 88,000 or so clones, with under 95% of them counted one time only. Together, the top ten hold roughly 24% of the sample. The specimen was peripheral blood, collected at surgery. Every receptor here comes from a girl aged 2 to 10 with Rasmussen encephalitis and intractable seizures.

The chain uses TRBV5-6 and TRBJ2-4, with TRBD1 identical over 7 bases. Germline CDR1 SGHDT, CDR2 YYEEEE. V gave up 3 bases and J gave up 4 bases; unmatched junction bases: 7. The CDR3 runs 15 residues. The CDR3 reads CASSSAGTVKNIQYF. CDR3 in DNA: TGTGCCAGCAGCTCCGCTGGGACAGTTAAAAACATTCAGTACTTC.

This chain joins TRBV30 and TRBJ1-1; D may be TRBD1 (5 bases). Germline values: CDR1 GTSNPN, CDR2 SVGIG (reference sequence). The CDR3 contains 13 residues. Deletions cut 4 bases from V and 1 base from J, with 10 bases between. CDR3 protein: CAWTTQGNTEAFF. The CDR3 coding sequence is TGTGCCTGGACGACCCAGGGGAACACTGAAGCTTTCTTT.

The chain recombines TRBV27 with TRBJ2-2; D not resolved. The CDR3 contains 14 residues. V was clipped by 1 base and J by 3 bases, with 6 bases between them. Looked up from germline, CDR1 is MNHEY and CDR2 is SMNVEV (reference sequence). Here the CDR3 reads CASSLLVYTGELFF. CDR3 DNA sequence: TGTGCCAGCAGTTTATTGGTTTACACCGGGGAGCTGTTTTTT.

In DNA form, the CDR3 reads TGTGCCAGCAGTGAAGCGGAACTAGCGGGAGGGGGGAAAAACATTCAGTACTTC. As protein: CASSEAELAGGGKNIQYF. The chain carries TRBV6-1 and TRBJ2-4, with 13 nucleotides matching TRBD2. The CDR3 is 18 amino acids. V was pared by 0 bases and J by 4 bases, with 6 bases of the junction left unmatched. Germline values: CDR1 MNHNS, CDR2 SASEGT.

The rearrangement uses TRBV4-2 and TRBJ2-5; D call uncertain. The V gene's germline CDR1 is LGHNA and CDR2 YNFKEQ. The CDR3 has 14 amino acids. V was pared by 4 bases and J by 5 bases, with 14 bases between. The CDR3: CASSPDSSGETQYF. CDR3 in DNA: TGTGCCAGCAGCCCGGATTCGTCTGGGGAGACCCAGTACTTC.

The chain recombines TRBV6-5 with TRBJ1-1; TRBD1 might be the D (6 bases). V lost 2 bases and J lost 4, with 14 bases in between. Germline V lookup: CDR1 MNHEY, CDR2 SVGAGI. The CDR3 is 15 amino acids. As DNA, the CDR3 is TGTGCCAGCAGTTACGAAGCAGGGGCCGCCACTGAAGCTTTCTTT. It encodes CASSYEAGAATEAFF.

This chain joins TRBV5-1 and TRBJ2-5, with unresolved D. Per the germline V gene, CDR1 is SGHRS and CDR2 is YFSETQ. The germline V and J ends were trimmed by 2 bases and 5 bases, with 25 bases remaining between them. The CDR3 runs 18 residues. This CDR3 is CASSFSEVRNTSRETQYF. The CDR3 DNA reads TGCGCCAGCAGCTTCAGCGAGGTTAGGAATACGTCAAGGGAGACCCAGTACTTC.

The chain couples TRBV11-2 to TRBJ1-6, with a possible D match to TRBD1 (5 bases). This CDR3 has 16 amino acids. Trimming removed 1 base from V and 10 bases from J, with 17 bases in between. Per the germline V gene, CDR1 is SGHAT and CDR2 is FQNNGV. CDR3 loop: CASSLVRTGKGSPLHF. DNA for the CDR3: TGTGCCAGCAGCTTAGTCCGGACGGGGAAGGGGTCACCCCTCCACTTT. Using reference TRBV11-2 and TRBJ1-6 for the parts outside the CDR3, the full variable domain is EAGVAQSPRYKIIEKRQSVAFWCNPISGHATLYWYQQILGQGPKLLIQFQNNGVVDDSQLPKDRFSAERLKGVDSTLKIQPAKLEDSAVYLCASSLVRTGKGSPLHFGNGTRLTVT.